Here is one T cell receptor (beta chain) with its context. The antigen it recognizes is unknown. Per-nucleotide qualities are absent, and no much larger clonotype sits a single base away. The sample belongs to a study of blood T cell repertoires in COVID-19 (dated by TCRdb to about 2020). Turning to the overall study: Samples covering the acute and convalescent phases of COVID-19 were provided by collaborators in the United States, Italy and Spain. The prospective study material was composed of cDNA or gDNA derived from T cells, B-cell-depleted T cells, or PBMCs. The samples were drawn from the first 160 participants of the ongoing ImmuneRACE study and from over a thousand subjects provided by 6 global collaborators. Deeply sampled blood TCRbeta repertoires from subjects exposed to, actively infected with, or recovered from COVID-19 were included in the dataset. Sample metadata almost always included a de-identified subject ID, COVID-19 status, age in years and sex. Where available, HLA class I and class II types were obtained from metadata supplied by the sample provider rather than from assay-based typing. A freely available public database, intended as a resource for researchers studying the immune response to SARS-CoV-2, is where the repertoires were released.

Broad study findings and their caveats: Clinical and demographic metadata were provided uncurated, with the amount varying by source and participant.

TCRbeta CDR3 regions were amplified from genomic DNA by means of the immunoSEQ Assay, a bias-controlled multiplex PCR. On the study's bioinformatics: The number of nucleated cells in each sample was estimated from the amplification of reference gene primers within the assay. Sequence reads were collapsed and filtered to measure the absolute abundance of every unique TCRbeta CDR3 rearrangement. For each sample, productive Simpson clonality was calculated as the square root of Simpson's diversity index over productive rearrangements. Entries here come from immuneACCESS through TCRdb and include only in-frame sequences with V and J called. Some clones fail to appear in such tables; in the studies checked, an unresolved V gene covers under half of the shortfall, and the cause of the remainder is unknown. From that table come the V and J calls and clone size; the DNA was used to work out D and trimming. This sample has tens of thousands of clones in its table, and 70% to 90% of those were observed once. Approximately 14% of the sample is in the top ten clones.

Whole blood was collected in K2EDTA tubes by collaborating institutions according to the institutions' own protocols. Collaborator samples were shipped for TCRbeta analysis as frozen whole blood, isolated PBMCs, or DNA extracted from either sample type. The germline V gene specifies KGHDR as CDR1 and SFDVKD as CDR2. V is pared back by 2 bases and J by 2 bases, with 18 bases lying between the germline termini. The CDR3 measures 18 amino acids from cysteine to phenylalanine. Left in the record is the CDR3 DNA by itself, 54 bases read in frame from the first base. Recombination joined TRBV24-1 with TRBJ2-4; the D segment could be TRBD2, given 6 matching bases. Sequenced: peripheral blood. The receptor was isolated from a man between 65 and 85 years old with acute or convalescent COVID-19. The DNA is TGTGCCACCAGTGATTCTACTGAGGTGGCGGGATCCAAAAACATTCAGTACTTC. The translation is CATSDSTEVAGSKNIQYF.